This TCR beta chain was captured in a study of OX40 agonist ivuxolimab in advanced cancers. Turning to the study itself: Partial responses, seen in three patients, involved one hepatocellular carcinoma and two cutaneous melanomas.

The V gene end was trimmed by 2 bases and the J gene end by 5 bases; junction bases not matched to a gene: 1. Looked up from germline, CDR1 is SGHTA and CDR2 is FQGNSA. There are 15 residues in the CDR3. Study-level findings and limits: Doses of 0.1 to 3.0 mg/kg were accompanied by clonal expansion of CD4+ and CD8+ blood T cells by week 6.

Researchers took blood at baseline, on cycle 4 day 1, and on cycle 7 day 1. Generated by immunoSEQ multiplex PCR, the TCRdb table keeps only in-frame clones and is missing some. The sample includes tens of thousands of clones, around 83% of them seen just once. Remarks on this clone: Its target is not known.

This chain links TRBV7-2 with TRBJ2-1, with TRBD2 matching over 12 bases. The source is an adult with an advanced solid tumor such as melanoma, head and neck, liver or kidney cancer. The material was CD4+ or CD8+ T cells sorted from blood, obtained in a trial of the OX40 agonist ivuxolimab. The CDR3 loop is CASSLLAGGHNEQFF. The CDR3 DNA is TGTGCCAGCAGCTTACTAGCGGGGGGGCACAATGAGCAGTTCTTC.